This T cell receptor (beta chain) was captured by sequencing in a study of Ad26.COV2.S vaccination and SARS-CoV-2 variants. The wider study: The study gave Ad26.COV2.S intramuscularly, once or twice 56 days apart.

Sample treatment: around 19 received Ad26.COV2.S at low or high dose, single or two shots; about 5 received placebo; per-sample allocation not given. Sampling was done on day 63 after the first vaccine or placebo injection. Study-wide findings and caveats: Once vaccination had occurred, spike-specific CD8+ and CD4+ T cell responses reportedly showed substantial breadth. Vaccinees showed greater spike-specific TCR breadth than placebo recipients.

With respect to this clone: Its antigen is still unknown.

The CDR3 covers 15 residues. The germline V gene encodes CDR1 MDHEN and CDR2 SYDVKM. Trimming shortened V by 2 bases and J by 3 bases, and 14 bases separated the two germline ends. The method was immunoSEQ multiplex PCR; TCRdb's version includes in-frame clones alone and lacks a portion of them. The sample has about 250,000 clones; around 87% are singletons. This TCR was sampled from a person aged 18-65 years who received the Ad26.COV2.S COVID-19 vaccine or a placebo. V is TRBV28 and J is TRBJ2-7; weak D call: TRBD1 (6 bases). The specimen comprised peripheral blood, sampled in a trial of Ad26.COV2.S vaccine versus placebo. The CDR3 bases are TGTGCCAGCAGTTTAGGGGGCAGCACGCTCTACGAGCAGTACTTC. This codes for CASSLGGSTLYEQYF.